Listed here are 16 T cell receptor beta chains from one sample, sequenced in a study of breast tumors, draining lymph nodes, adjacent tissues. TCRdb ran MiXCR on the multiplex PCR reads and lists one entry per CDR3 protein. The profile covers 20,000 to 25,000 distinct CDR3 sequences, with 50% appearing a single time and roughly 7.4% taken by the ten largest. Sequenced input: breast tumor tissue. The source of these receptors is a female donor with breast cancer. Some clones in this sample may be carry-over from other donors' samples.

This chain links TRBV10-2 with TRBJ2-5; 10 nucleotides line up with TRBD2. The V gene's germline CDR1 is WSHSY and CDR2 SAAADI. CDR3 length equals 14 residues. Trimming removed 6 bases from V and 5 bases from J; junction bases left unmatched: 6. In DNA, the CDR3 is TGCGCCAGCAGGGGAGCGGGAGGGTTGGAGACCCAGTACTTC. It encodes CASRGAGGLETQYF.

On this clonotype itself: The final CDR3 position lacks the conserved phenylalanine or tryptophan, pointing to a likely read error. The DNA is omitted, as the CDR3 cannot be located on it reliably, and the CDR3 follows TCRdb's listing. CDR3 region: CASSNGGGNELFS. V and J are TRBV7-3 and TRBJ2-1; whether TRBD1, the table's D call, matches the DNA was not checked. The CDR3 extends over 13 residues, inclusive of both ends. Germline CDR1 and CDR2: SGHTA and FQGTGA.

On this clonotype itself: At one end, the junction sequence differs from germline, possibly due to a read error. The V and J genes are TRBV5-4 and TRBJ1-4; 8 positions agree with TRBD1. Germline values: CDR1 SGHNT, CDR2 YYREEE (reference sequence). CDR3 length: 14 residues. CDR3 DNA sequence: TGTGCCAGCAGCTTGGGGACAGGGTACGAAAAACTGTCTTTT. It translates to CASSLGTGYEKLSF.

This chain connects TRBV6-5 to TRBJ2-7; no reliable D call. From germline, CDR1 is MNHEY and CDR2 SVGAGI. The length of the CDR3 is 14 residues. The ends were cut back, 6 bases at V and 3 bases at J, with 15 bases in the middle. The CDR3 coding sequence is TGTGCCAGCAGCCCCAACCCCTCTCACTACGAGCAGTACTTC. Translation gives CASSPNPSHYEQYF.

The rearrangement joins TRBV4-1 to TRBJ2-5; D assignment may be TRBD1 or TRBD2 (5 bases each). The CDR3 loop spans 16 amino acids. Germline V CDR1 and CDR2: MGHRA, YSYEKL. V lost 0 bases to trimming and J lost 7 bases, with 18 bases between them. The CDR3 DNA is TGCGCCAGCAGCCAAGAGTCGGGATCCGAAAGGGGGACCCAGTACTTC. Its protein product is CASSQESGSERGTQYF.

This clonotype was seen just once. The chain joins TRBV20-1 to TRBJ2-7, with 9 nucleotides matching TRBD2. Trimming at V came to 5 bases and at J to 6 bases, leaving 11 bases not matched to a gene. Germline CDR1 reads DFQATT; CDR2 reads SNEGSKA (reference sequence). The CDR3 is 14 amino acids. Written as DNA, the CDR3 is TGCAGTGCTCGGCCAGCGGGAGGTCCGAGCGAGCAGTACTTC. This codes for CSARPAGGPSEQYF.

This clonotype was counted many times. The V and J genes are TRBV6-2 or TRBV6-3 and TRBJ2-4; D gene ambiguous. Trimming stripped 2 bases from V and 5 bases from J, with 7 bases between. The CDR3 contains 13 residues. CDR1 is MNHEY, CDR2 SVGEGT, per germline. The CDR3 protein is CASSYAAQNIQYF. The CDR3, as DNA: TGTGCCAGCAGTTACGCGGCGCAAAACATTCAGTACTTC.

Many counts were recorded for this clonotype. This rearrangement joins TRBV4-2 to TRBJ2-3; possible D gene TRBD2, 6 bases. CDR1 is LGHNA, CDR2 YNFKEQ, per germline. V was shortened by 3 bases and J by 3 bases, with 19 bases between the two germline ends. The CDR3 is 17 amino acids. CDR3 nucleotides: TGTGCCAGCAGCCAGTTCTCCGGGACTGGATCGACAGATACGCAGTATTTT. This gives the protein CASSQFSGTGSTDTQYF.

This clonotype was observed at least ten times. A much larger clone differs by one base, so this may be a read error. The V gene is TRBV7-3, the J gene TRBJ2-7, with D possibly matching TRBD1 (6 bases). The germline V gene encodes CDR1 SGHTA and CDR2 FQGTGA. V lost 1 base and J 6 bases, leaving 13 bases between the germline ends. This CDR3 has 14 amino acids. The CDR3 reads CASSLMGAGCEQYF. The CDR3, as DNA: TGTGCCAGCAGCTTAATGGGGGCTGGGTGCGAGCAGTACTTC.

Sample share makes this clonotype medium-sized. The V gene is TRBV29-1, the J gene TRBJ2-7, with 9 bases that match TRBD2. From germline, CDR1 is SQVTM and CDR2 ANQGSEA. J gave up 6 bases and V 3 bases, and 6 bases lay outside the gene matches. This CDR3 has 13 residues. The CDR3 protein is CSVELAGALEQYF. The CDR3 coding sequence is TGCAGCGTTGAGTTAGCGGGAGCTCTCGAGCAGTACTTC.

This clonotype has a count of ten or more. The chain employs TRBV5-1 and TRBJ2-7; no firm D call. The germline V gene has CDR1 SGHRS and CDR2 YFSETQ. The V end lost 0 bases, the J end lost 3 bases, and 10 bases lay between the germline ends. The CDR3 extends over 14 amino acids. CDR3 in DNA: TGCGCCAGCAGCTTGGCCCCAGCATACTACGAGCAGTACTTC. Its protein is CASSLAPAYYEQYF. Looking up the rest from reference TRBV5-1 and TRBJ2-7 gives the full variable domain: KAGVTQTPRYLIKTRGQQVTLSCSPISGHRSVSWYQQTPGQGLQFLFEYFSETQRNKGNFPGRFSGRQFSNSRSEMNVSTLELGDSALYLCASSLAPAYYEQYFGPGTRLTVT.

This clonotype was found many times. The chain joins TRBV20-1 to TRBJ2-1; TRBD2 is a possible D gene (5 bases). This CDR3 is 14 amino acids long. Germline assignment: CDR1 DFQATT and CDR2 SNEGSKA (reference sequence). The V end lost 3 bases, the J end lost 9 bases, and 18 bases lay between the germline ends. The CDR3 sequence: CSARSAGSLGEQFF. The CDR3 DNA sequence: TGCAGTGCTAGGAGTGCGGGTAGCTTGGGTGAGCAGTTCTTC.

This clonotype is judged medium-sized. The rearrangement joins TRBV6-4 to TRBJ2-1, with D perhaps matching TRBD1 (6 bases). Germline V gene lookup returns CDR1 MRHNA and CDR2 SNTAGT. With 6 bases removed from V and 4 bases from J, the gap between germline ends came to 10 bases. The CDR3 consists of 13 residues. The CDR3 region has the DNA TGTGCCAGCAGCGAGACAGGATACAATGAGCAGTTCTTC. It yields the protein CASSETGYNEQFF.

The table lists this clonotype with many counts. The chain is built from TRBV6-1 and TRBJ1-3; D is possibly TRBD1 (5 bases). The V gene's germline CDR1 is MNHNS and CDR2 SASEGT. The CDR3 sequence is 13 residues long. Trimming took off 6 bases at V and 6 bases at J, with 12 bases between the two ends. CDR3 DNA sequence: TGTGCCAGCAGGGACACGACATTAAACACCATATATTTT. Its translation: CASRDTTLNTIYF.

The gene calls are TRBV10-2 and TRBJ2-5; D might be TRBD1 (7 bases). This CDR3 is built from 12 residues. Germline CDR1 WSHSY, CDR2 SAAADI. V lost 10 bases and J 5 bases, leaving 14 bases between the germline ends. The CDR3 protein is CAKKTGRETQYF. CDR3 in DNA: TGCGCCAAGAAGACAGGGAGGGAGACCCAGTACTTC.

This clonotype was seen ten or more times. The CDR3 DNA reads TGTGCCAGCAGTTTAGGGACAGGGGGCGAGCAGTACTTC. Amino acid sequence: CASSLGTGGEQYF. The rearrangement links TRBV28 to TRBJ2-7; 11 nucleotides line up with TRBD1. The CDR3 loop spans 13 amino acids. Germline V gene lookup returns CDR1 MDHEN and CDR2 SYDVKM. Germline trimming cut 2 bases from V and 6 bases from J; bases unmatched to any gene: 0.